These 32 T cell receptor beta chains came from one sample sequenced in a study of technical replicates of blood from a few donors. Assay: immunoSEQ multiplex PCR; the TCRdb copy retains only in-frame clones and omits some. The sample consists of more than 45,000 clones, about nine tenths of them appearing once. Source material: PBMCs. All receptors derive from a human donor in good health. Some clones in this sample may be carry-over from other donors' samples.

The J gene is TRBJ2-7, the V gene TRBV2; D not certain. Trimming cost V 6 bases and J 2 bases, with 20 bases left between them. This CDR3 is 16 amino acids long. Germline V gene lookup returns CDR1 SNHLY and CDR2 FYNNEI. CDR3 sequence reads: CASSPLYSPSTYEQYF. The CDR3 DNA follows: TGTGCCAGCAGCCCCCTCTATAGTCCCTCGACCTACGAGCAGTACTTC.

J is TRBJ1-6 and V is TRBV27; tentative D call: TRBD1 (6 bases). V lost 5 bases and J 9 bases, leaving 8 bases between the germline ends. The CDR3 has 12 amino acids. Germline lookup yields CDR1 MNHEY and CDR2 SMNVEV (reference sequence). The chain's CDR3 is CASSTRGSPLHF. CDR3 coding DNA: TGTGCCAGCAGTACCAGGGGTTCACCCCTCCACTTT.

This chain uses TRBV7-3 with TRBJ1-5, with unresolved D. Trimming shortened V by 2 bases and J by 4 bases, and 6 bases separated the two germline ends. CDR1 SGHTA and CDR2 FQGTGA come from the germline V gene. The CDR3 has 13 residues. CDR3 coding DNA: TGTGCCAGCAGCTTAGACAAGAATCAGCCCCAGCATTTT. It yields the protein CASSLDKNQPQHF.

This clone was counted a single time. This chain joins TRBV29-1 and TRBJ2-7; D is possibly TRBD1 (7 bases). Germline CDR1 SQVTM, CDR2 ANQGSEA. The V and J ends lost 1 base and 4 bases respectively, with 17 bases between them. The CDR3 loop spans 15 amino acids. DNA of the CDR3: TGCAGCGTTGAAGTTCAGGGGGGCTCTGGGTACGAGCAGTACTTC. The encoded protein is CSVEVQGGSGYEQYF.

This rearrangement joins TRBV29-1 to TRBJ1-3; maybe TRBD1 (6 bases). The germline CDR1 and CDR2 sequences are SQVTM and ANQGSEA. V was cut by 4 bases and J by 8 bases, with 18 bases left in between. This CDR3 contains 14 residues. In nucleotides, the CDR3 is TGCAGCGTTGTAGCCCAGGGGAATCTGGACACCATATATTTT. Amino acids: CSVVAQGNLDTIYF. Using reference TRBV29-1 and TRBJ1-3 for the parts outside the CDR3, the full variable domain is SAVISQKPSRDICQRGTSLTIQCQVDSQVTMMFWYRQQPGQSLTLIATANQGSEATYESGFVIDKFPISRPNLTFSTLTVSNMSPEDSSIYLCSVVAQGNLDTIYFGEGSWLTVV.

The chain links TRBV11-3 to TRBJ1-1, with 10 bases matching TRBD1. The CDR3 has 14 amino acids. Losses at the gene ends were 5 bases for V and 6 bases for J; bases not matched to a gene: 6. Germline V gene sequence: CDR1 SGHNT, CDR2 YENEEA. The CDR3 loop reads CASSLTGQGAEAFF. The CDR3 region has the DNA TGTGCCAGCAGCCTGACAGGACAGGGGGCTGAAGCTTTCTTT.

This chain joins TRBV18 and TRBJ1-6; D not certain. Germline V lookup: CDR1 KGHSH, CDR2 LQKENI. The CDR3 totals 14 residues. V gave up 3 bases and J gave up 7 bases, with 10 bases separating them. The CDR3 bases are TGTGCCAGCTCACCCCGGGTGCTCAATTCACCCCTCCACTTT. It translates to CASSPRVLNSPLHF.

Here the CDR3 DNA reads TGTGCCAGCAGCCCCGAGGGGGATTCACCCCTCCACTTT. It encodes CASSPEGDSPLHF. V usage is TRBV7-9 and J usage is TRBJ1-6; TRBD1 is a possible D gene (6 bases). The CDR3 length is 13 residues. V was cut by 5 bases and J by 8 bases, with 10 bases left in between. CDR1 is SEHNR, CDR2 FQNEAQ, per germline (reference sequence). The full variable domain, with the rest looked up from reference TRBV7-9 and TRBJ1-6, is DTGVSQNPRHKITKRGQNVTFRCDPISEHNRLYWYRQTLGQGPEFLTYFQNEAQLEKSRLLSDRFSAERPKGSFSTLEIQRTEQGDSAMYLCASSPEGDSPLHFGNGTRLTVT.

The V gene is TRBV9, the J gene TRBJ2-2, with 7 bases identical to TRBD1. The CDR3 is 14 residues long. The germline V gene encodes CDR1 SGDLS and CDR2 YYNGEE. With 0 bases clipped from V and 6 bases from J, the junction kept 2 bases outside the gene matches. Here the CDR3 reads CASSVVQGAGELFF. In DNA form, the CDR3 reads TGTGCCAGCAGCGTAGTTCAGGGGGCCGGGGAGCTGTTTTTT.

The chain has TRBV6-1 and TRBJ1-5; TRBD1 agrees at 8 bases. Germline CDR1 and CDR2: MNHNS and SASEGT. Trimming at V came to 3 bases and at J to 1 base, leaving 2 bases not matched to a gene. CDR3 length: 15 amino acids. CDR3 coding DNA: TGTGCCAGCAGTGAGGACAGGGTGAGCAATCAGCCCCAGCATTTT. Its protein is CASSEDRVSNQPQHF.

The chain links TRBV5-4 to TRBJ2-7; maybe TRBD1 (5 bases). Germline V gene sequence: CDR1 SGHNT, CDR2 YYREEE (reference sequence). Trimming took 3 bases from V and 2 from J, leaving 9 bases between them. This CDR3 is built from 13 residues. This chain's CDR3 is CASSSRVAYEQYF. The CDR3 bases are TGTGCCAGCAGCTCCAGGGTTGCCTACGAGCAGTACTTC.

V and J are TRBV7-7 and TRBJ1-1; tentatively, D is TRBD1 (5 bases). Germline assignment: CDR1 SSHAT and CDR2 FNYEAQ (reference sequence). This CDR3 has 13 residues. Between the trimmed V and J ends, which lost 5 bases and 4 bases, there was a span of 11 bases. CDR3: CASSPPGGTEAFF. CDR3 DNA sequence: TGTGCCAGCAGCCCCCCGGGGGGCACTGAAGCTTTCTTT.

CDR3 sequence reads: CASSGGGSGAYNEQFF. As DNA, the CDR3 is TGTGCCAGCAGCGGGGGTGGAAGCGGGGCCTACAATGAGCAGTTCTTC. This sequence joins TRBV7-9 and TRBJ2-1; 7 bases fit TRBD2. V trimming: 5 bases; J trimming: 2 bases; junction bases outside the gene matches: 9. This CDR3 comprises 16 residues. The germline V gene has CDR1 SEHNR and CDR2 FQNEAQ (reference sequence).

This rearrangement joins TRBV7-3 to TRBJ1-1; 10 bases are a match to TRBD1. The ends lost 4 bases at V and 1 base at J; junction bases unmatched: 9. The germline CDR1 and CDR2 sequences are SGHTA and FQGTGA. The CDR3 runs 17 residues. The CDR3: CASSSGGTGAGNTEAFF. In DNA, the CDR3 is TGTGCCAGCAGCTCGGGAGGGACAGGGGCGGGGAACACTGAAGCTTTCTTT. Full variable domain (missing parts from reference TRBV7-3 and TRBJ1-1): GAGVSQTPSNKVTEKGKYVELRCDPISGHTALYWYRQSLGQGPEFLIYFQGTGAADDSGLPNDRFFAVRPEGSVSTLKIQRTERGDSAVYLCASSSGGTGAGNTEAFFGQGTRLTVV.

This clone occurred once. CDR3 coding DNA: TGTGCCAGCAGCGTCACAGGGGTCTCCTACGAGCAGTACTTC. This codes for CASSVTGVSYEQYF. This chain links TRBV7-3 with TRBJ2-7; 7 bases match TRBD1. V lost 5 bases and J lost 0; bases outside the gene matches: 4. Per the germline V gene, CDR1 is SGHTA and CDR2 is FQGTGA. The CDR3 has 14 amino acids.

CDR3 coding DNA: TGTGCCAGCAGTTACTCAGGACAGGGGGCTCTTCAGCCCCAGCATTTT. This gives the protein CASSYSGQGALQPQHF. The chain employs TRBV6-6 and TRBJ1-5, with TRBD1 matching 11 bases. V lost 0 bases, J lost 6 bases, and 4 bases stayed unmatched. The CDR3 has 16 residues. Germline loops: CDR1 MNHNY, CDR2 SVGAGI (reference sequence).

The chain joins TRBV7-8 to TRBJ1-2; no clear D. Trimming stripped 5 bases from V and 1 base from J, with 14 bases between. The CDR3 has 15 residues. CDR1 is SGHVS, CDR2 FQNEAQ, per germline. CDR3 bases: TGTGCCAGCAGCCCCGAGCGCGCGGTTAACTATGGCTACACCTTC. This codes for CASSPERAVNYGYTF.

The rearrangement joins TRBV4-1 to TRBJ2-6; D is possibly TRBD2 (7 bases). Germline V gene sequence: CDR1 MGHRA, CDR2 YSYEKL. Trimming took 3 bases from V and 4 from J, leaving 25 bases between them. The CDR3 covers 20 residues. CDR3 residues: CASSQASLGGGPRGANVLTF. CDR3 DNA sequence: TGCGCCAGCAGCCAGGCCTCGTTGGGGGGGGGCCCTAGAGGGGCCAACGTCCTGACTTTC.

The chain uses TRBV9 and TRBJ2-3; D is unresolved. Germline V CDR1 and CDR2: SGDLS, YYNGEE. V was pared by 3 bases and J by 4 bases, with 9 bases between. The CDR3 extends over 13 amino acids. The CDR3 DNA follows: TGTGCCAGCAGCGAAGAGCTAGCAGATACGCAGTATTTT. It specifies CASSEELADTQYF.

This clone has a single count. The CDR3 DNA reads as TGTGCCAGCAGCTTAGATCGGTCTGGGGCCAACGTCCTGACTTTC. Translation: CASSLDRSGANVLTF. V usage is TRBV5-4 and J usage is TRBJ2-6; unclear D gene. The CDR3 sequence is 15 residues long. The germline V gene encodes CDR1 SGHNT and CDR2 YYREEE (reference sequence). Trimming removed 2 bases at V and 1 base at J, with 7 bases between. The full variable domain, with the rest looked up from reference TRBV5-4 and TRBJ2-6, is ETGVTQSPTHLIKTRGQQVTLRCSSQSGHNTVSWYQQALGQGPQFIFQYYREEENGRGNFPPRFSGLQFPNYSSELNVNALELDDSALYLCASSLDRSGANVLTFGAGSRLTVL.

V is TRBV5-1 and J is TRBJ1-2; TRBD1 agrees at 9 bases. Germline V gene sequence: CDR1 SGHRS, CDR2 YFSETQ. After removal of 3 bases from V and 4 bases from J, the junction contained 13 bases not matched to a gene. This CDR3 is built from 17 residues. The DNA for the CDR3 is TGCGCCAGCAGCTCTACTCCTAGGACAGGGGAAAGCTATGGCTACACCTTC. Protein product: CASSSTPRTGESYGYTF.

This clone was detected only once. The J gene is TRBJ2-5, the V gene TRBV7-3; weak D call: TRBD2 (5 bases). The germline CDR1 and CDR2 sequences are SGHTA and FQGTGA. The CDR3 is 13 amino acids. V was cut by 2 bases and J by 3 bases, with 7 bases left in between. This CDR3 is CASSLWREETQYF. CDR3 DNA: TGTGCCAGCAGCTTATGGCGGGAAGAGACCCAGTACTTC.

The rearrangement links TRBV15 to TRBJ1-2; D might be TRBD1 (5 bases). This CDR3 is built from 15 residues. V was pared by 1 base and J by 2 bases, with 11 bases between. Per the germline V gene, CDR1 is LNHNV and CDR2 is YYDKDF (reference sequence). CDR3 loop: CATSRGQQENYGYTF. The CDR3 coding sequence is TGTGCCACCAGCAGAGGCCAACAGGAAAACTATGGCTACACCTTC.

The rearrangement uses TRBV27 and TRBJ1-2, with 9 bases that match TRBD1. CDR1 and CDR2 (germline): MNHEY, SMNVEV (reference sequence). V lost 6 bases to trimming and J lost 7 bases; unmatched junction nucleotides: 3. The CDR3 spans 12 residues. The CDR3 DNA reads TGTGCCAGCAGGCGACAGGGGGGTGGCTACACCTTC. This encodes CASRRQGGGYTF.

CDR3 sequence (DNA): TGTGCTAGTGGTTTGGTACTGGGCGGGGGGACCTACGAGCAGTACTTC. Its protein is CASGLVLGGGTYEQYF. This chain connects TRBV12-5 to TRBJ2-7, with 8 bases aligning to TRBD2. The V gene's germline CDR1 is LGHNT and CDR2 FRNRAP. V shed 0 bases, J shed 2 bases, and the junction held 6 bases outside the gene matches. The CDR3 has 16 amino acids. Filled out from reference TRBV12-5 and TRBJ2-7, the complete variable domain reads DARVTQTPRHKVTEMGQEVTMRCQPILGHNTVFWYRQTMMQGLELLAYFRNRAPLDDSGMPKDRFSAEMPDATLATLKIQPSEPRDSAVYFCASGLVLGGGTYEQYFGPGTRLTVT.

The rearrangement links TRBV5-1 to TRBJ1-3; 8 bases line up with TRBD1. V dropped 0 bases and J dropped 5; count of bases not matched to a gene: 1. CDR1 and CDR2 from the germline V gene are SGHRS and YFSETQ. The CDR3 is made up of 14 amino acids. For the CDR3, the DNA is TGCGCCAGCAGCTTGGCAGGGGGCAGAAACACCATATATTTT. Translated, it gives CASSLAGGRNTIYF.

The rearrangement links TRBV4-1 to TRBJ2-2; 10 bases map to TRBD2. The CDR3 is 16 amino acids. The germline V gene has CDR1 MGHRA and CDR2 YSYEKL. V was clipped by 1 base and J by 4 bases; unmatched bases: 3. The CDR3 DNA is TGCGCCAGCAGCCAAGCGGCTAGCGGGGGCACCGGGGAGCTGTTTTTT. Protein sequence: CASSQAASGGTGELFF.

The J gene is TRBJ2-3, the V gene TRBV7-2; maybe TRBD1 (5 bases). Germline V lookup: CDR1 SGHTA, CDR2 FQGNSA. The length of the CDR3 is 13 residues. The V end lost 2 bases, the J end lost 4 bases, and 7 bases lay between the germline ends. CDR3 amino acids: CASSLRGSDTQYF. In nucleotides, the CDR3 is TGTGCCAGCAGCTTAAGGGGATCAGATACGCAGTATTTT.

The V and J genes are TRBV10-3 and TRBJ1-2; D possibly corresponds to TRBD1 (6 bases). V was trimmed by 6 bases and J by 2 bases, leaving 16 bases between them. CDR3 size: 15 residues. Germline-derived CDR1 and CDR2 are ENHRY and SYGVKD. The CDR3 loop is CAISKQGVKNYGYTF. The CDR3 coding sequence is TGTGCCATCAGCAAACAGGGAGTGAAAAACTATGGCTACACCTTC.

The CDR3 loop reads CASSLVAGGNEQFF. CDR3 sequence (DNA): TGTGCCAGCAGCTTAGTAGCGGGGGGCAATGAGCAGTTCTTC. This chain uses TRBV7-2 with TRBJ2-1; TRBD2 aligns across 10 bases. V was pared by 1 base and J by 6 bases, with 0 bases of the junction left unmatched. Germline-derived CDR1 and CDR2 are SGHTA and FQGNSA. This CDR3 comprises 14 residues.

V gene TRBV6-8 combines with J gene TRBJ2-1; 8 nucleotides align to TRBD2. The V gene's germline CDR1 is MNHGY and CDR2 SAAAGT. With V trimmed by 7 bases and J by 2 bases, 7 bases remained unmatched. The CDR3 runs 15 residues. The CDR3 DNA is TGTGCCAGCACAGTGGTACTAGCGGCCTACAATGAGCAGTTCTTC. It yields the protein CASTVVLAAYNEQFF.

CDR3 sequence reads: CASSLLALNYNEQFF. CDR3 nucleotide sequence: TGTGCCAGCAGCCTGCTTGCCCTAAATTACAATGAGCAGTTCTTC. The V gene is TRBV7-2, the J gene TRBJ2-1; D not certain. Trimming cost V 5 bases and J 4 bases, with 15 bases left between them. Germline V CDR1 and CDR2: SGHTA, FQGNSA. The CDR3 runs to 15 residues.